This record looks at one T cell receptor (beta chain) sequence and its context. The record originates from a study of blood T cell repertoires in COVID-19. Germline V gene sequence: CDR1 MNHEY, CDR2 SVGAGI. With 6 bases removed from V and 0 bases from J, the gap between germline ends came to 12 bases. The CDR3 loop spans 15 amino acids. Produced via immunoSEQ multiplex PCR; TCRdb's table is partial and in-frame only. The table includes roughly 52,000 clones, approximately 86% detected once. The rearrangement joins TRBV6-5 to TRBJ1-3; maybe TRBD1 (5 bases). The source material was peripheral blood. The TCR comes from a man aged 35 to 55 with COVID-19, enrolled during active disease. For the CDR3, the DNA is TGTGCCAGCAGGCCCACAGGTTTCTCTGGAAACACCATATATTTT. Translating it yields CASRPTGFSGNTIYF.